These 15 T cell receptor beta chains were sequenced from one sample in a study of shared clonotypes between healthy human individuals. Sequencing was performed with immunoSEQ multiplex PCR; in TCRdb, only in-frame clones are kept and a portion is missing. The sample lists a few million clones, about 92% occurring once. Input material: naive CD4+ T cells from PBMCs. This sample's subset: CD45RA+ positively selected. The receptor source for this set is a man between 18 and 35 years old in good health. Some clones in this sample may be carry-over from other donors' samples.

The V and J genes are TRBV9 and TRBJ2-5; tentative D call: TRBD1 (5 bases). Germline assignment: CDR1 SGDLS and CDR2 YYNGEE. The CDR3 loop spans 14 amino acids. V was pared by 2 bases and J by 4 bases, with 12 bases between. The CDR3 nucleotides read TGTGCCAGCAGCGTGGGGCCTTTAATAGAGACCCAGTACTTC. Its translation is CASSVGPLIETQYF.

The J gene is TRBJ2-7, the V gene TRBV2, with 11 bases aligning to TRBD1. The CDR3 has 13 amino acids. Germline loops: CDR1 SNHLY, CDR2 FYNNEI. V gave up 5 bases and J gave up 6 bases; unmatched junction bases: 3. CDR3 in DNA: TGTGCCAGCAGTTCGGGACAGGGGGGCGAGCAGTACTTC. Translated: CASSSGQGGEQYF.

For this clone: The same CDR3 arises from other DNA sequences in this sample as well. The V and J genes are TRBV7-2 and TRBJ2-7; TRBD1 agrees at 10 bases. The CDR3 runs to 15 residues. Losses at the gene ends were 1 base for V and 2 bases for J; bases not matched to a gene: 2. Germline V gene data show CDR1 as SGHTA and CDR2 as FQGNSA. The CDR3 region is CASSLGQGAAYEQYF. The CDR3 nucleotides are TGTGCCAGCAGCTTAGGACAGGGGGCGGCCTACGAGCAGTACTTC.

The rearrangement joins TRBV15 to TRBJ2-6; no definite D call. CDR3 length equals 17 residues. The germline CDR1 and CDR2 sequences are LNHNV and YYDKDF (reference sequence). V lost 0 bases and J lost 0, with 9 bases in between. CDR3 sequence reads: CATSRDLTSSGANVLTF. CDR3 nucleotides: TGTGCCACCAGCAGAGATCTTACAAGCTCTGGGGCCAACGTCCTGACTTTC.

This clone has a single count. This rearrangement joins TRBV5-4 to TRBJ2-3; 10 nucleotides agree with TRBD2. Germline V gene lookup returns CDR1 SGHNT and CDR2 YYREEE (reference sequence). This CDR3 region has 16 residues. With V trimmed by 6 bases and J by 2 bases, 9 bases remained unmatched. The CDR3 nucleotides are TGTGCCAGCACCACCAGGACTAGCGGAACCACAGATACGCAGTATTTT. It is translated as CASTTRTSGTTDTQYF. Complete variable domain (other parts from reference TRBV5-4 and TRBJ2-3): ETGVTQSPTHLIKTRGQQVTLRCSSQSGHNTVSWYQQALGQGPQFIFQYYREEENGRGNFPPRFSGLQFPNYSSELNVNALELDDSALYLCASTTRTSGTTDTQYFGPGTRLTVL.

This rearrangement joins TRBV5-1 to TRBJ2-5; 11 bases line up with TRBD2. This CDR3 spans 16 amino acids. The V gene's germline CDR1 is SGHRS and CDR2 YFSETQ. V shed 0 bases, J shed 1 base, and the junction held 2 bases outside the gene matches. The chain's CDR3 is CASSLGLAGPQETQYF. DNA for the CDR3: TGCGCCAGCAGCTTGGGACTAGCGGGACCCCAAGAGACCCAGTACTTC.

The table lists this clone with a count of one. The rearrangement links TRBV30 to TRBJ2-7; D is unresolved. V shed 1 base and J shed 3 bases, with 10 bases lying between them. The CDR3 has 13 amino acids. In germline, CDR1 is GTSNPN, CDR2 SVGIG (reference sequence). The DNA of the CDR3 is TGTGCCTGGAGTGCGACGCTAGGCTACGAGCAGTACTTC. Translated, it gives CAWSATLGYEQYF.

This chain connects TRBV5-1 to TRBJ2-1; D possibly matches TRBD1 or TRBD2 (5 bases each). This CDR3 comprises 12 residues. V lost 3 bases, J lost 12 bases, and 13 bases lay in between. Germline CDR1 SGHRS, CDR2 YFSETQ. CDR3 sequence: CASSWGRYGQFF. The CDR3 DNA reads TGCGCCAGCAGCTGGGGACGTTATGGGCAGTTCTTC. Full variable domain (rest looked up from reference TRBV5-1 and TRBJ2-1): KAGVTQTPRYLIKTRGQQVTLSCSPISGHRSVSWYQQTPGQGLQFLFEYFSETQRNKGNFPGRFSGRQFSNSRSEMNVSTLELGDSALYLCASSWGRYGQFFGPGTRLTVL.

V is TRBV19 and J is TRBJ1-4; no reliable D call. Germline assignment: CDR1 LNHDA and CDR2 SQIVND (reference sequence). Trimming left V 7 bases short and J 10 bases short, with 13 bases between. The CDR3 has 12 amino acids. In DNA form, the CDR3 reads TGTGCCAGTACCCCACCTGTCGGAAAACTGTTTTTT. It translates to CASTPPVGKLFF.

This clone is a singleton in its sample. The chain employs TRBV7-3 and TRBJ2-2, with a weak D call TRBD1 (6 bases). The CDR3 is 16 residues long. The germline CDR1 and CDR2 sequences are SGHTA and FQGTGA. The V gene lost 0 bases and the J gene lost 7 bases, with 15 bases spanning the gap. CDR3 sequence reads: CASSLTENFRGGELFF. The CDR3 DNA is TGTGCCAGCAGCTTAACGGAAAACTTCAGGGGCGGGGAGCTGTTTTTT.

This chain joins TRBV28 and TRBJ1-1; D uncertain. V was shortened by 5 bases and J by 1 base, with 11 bases between the two germline ends. Looked up from germline, CDR1 is MDHEN and CDR2 is SYDVKM. The length of the CDR3 is 14 residues. CDR3: CASSLTTPNTEAFF. CDR3 coding DNA: TGTGCCAGCAGTCTTACCACACCGAACACTGAAGCTTTCTTT.

V and J are TRBV7-9 and TRBJ2-1, with 10 bases that match TRBD2. Looked up from germline, CDR1 is SEHNR and CDR2 is FQNEAQ (reference sequence). The CDR3 totals 17 residues. V shed 4 bases and J 9 bases; nucleotides not matched to a gene: 15. The CDR3 DNA sequence: TGTGCCAGCAGCTACCCTGGTCGGGCTAGCGGGGGTACTGAGCAGTTCTTC. Amino acid sequence: CASSYPGRASGGTEQFF.

V and J are TRBV30 and TRBJ1-1; possible D gene TRBD1, 5 bases. The CDR3 loop spans 13 amino acids. The V gene lost 3 bases and the J gene lost 5 bases, with 13 bases spanning the gap. Germline CDR1 and CDR2: GTSNPN and SVGIG (reference sequence). The CDR3 sequence: CAWSVGVLTEAFF. DNA for the CDR3: TGTGCCTGGAGCGTAGGGGTTTTAACTGAAGCTTTCTTT.

This chain joins TRBV5-6 and TRBJ1-1; D may be TRBD1 (6 bases). V dropped 1 base and J dropped 1 base, with 11 bases sitting between them. From germline, CDR1 is SGHDT and CDR2 YYEEEE. This CDR3 comprises 15 residues. The CDR3 DNA sequence: TGTGCCAGCAGCTTGTCCCCCAGGGGGAACACTGAAGCTTTCTTT. Residues: CASSLSPRGNTEAFF.

In nucleotides, the CDR3 is TGTGCCAGCAGCTTAGCGCGGCCGGCGCCCTCTGGAGGCTACACCTTC. Protein sequence: CASSLARPAPSGGYTF. The chain carries TRBV7-2 and TRBJ1-2, with no clear D. CDR1 and CDR2 (germline): SGHTA, FQGNSA. Trimming removed 0 bases from V and 8 bases from J, with 19 bases in between. The CDR3 totals 16 residues.